This TCR beta chain is from a study of blood T cell repertoires in COVID-19. In the study overall: Specimens from acute and convalescent COVID-19 originated in the United States, Italy and Spain.

J lost 7 bases, V lost 7 bases, and 3 bases had no gene match. The CDR3 contains 14 residues. Germline lookup yields CDR1 MNHEY and CDR2 SVGAGI. Assay used: immunoSEQ multiplex PCR; TCRdb lists only in-frame clones, some missing. This sample has under 300,000 clones; less than 90% occur once, and the top ten carry over 9.5%. The rearrangement uses TRBV6-5 and TRBJ1-6; 11 bases line up with TRBD1. This clonotype originated in a woman aged 25 to 39 with COVID-19, enrolled during active disease. Material for sequencing was peripheral blood. The CDR3 DNA is TGTGCCAGCACCCGGACAGGGGGCAATTCACCCCTCCACTTT. Amino acid sequence: CASTRTGGNSPLHF.